Below, 24 T cell receptor beta chains from the same sample are listed, as sequenced in a study of cytomegalovirus exposure and HLA in healthy donors. Data came from immunoSEQ multiplex PCR; TCRdb stores just in-frame clones and leaves some out. The sample holds 200,000 to 250,000 clones, approximately 87% seen once. The material sequenced was PBMCs. The receptor source for this set is a man aged 18 to 35 in good health and CMV-seronegative.

The chain links TRBV29-1 to TRBJ2-2, with no clear D. Trimming pared 6 bases from V and 0 bases from J, leaving 11 bases between. Germline V lookup: CDR1 SQVTM, CDR2 ANQGSEA. CDR3 size: 14 residues. CDR3 region: CSVYSTANTGELFF. CDR3 DNA sequence: TGCAGCGTCTACAGCACCGCGAACACCGGGGAGCTGTTTTTT.

J is TRBJ1-2 and V is TRBV28; the D gene is possibly TRBD1 (6 bases). Germline CDR1 is MDHEN and CDR2 is SYDVKM. This CDR3 is built from 14 residues. V dropped 5 bases and J dropped 4 bases, with 14 bases sitting between them. Here the CDR3 DNA reads TGTGCCAGCAGTCCCGGTGGGGGCCTCTATGGCTACACCTTC. It yields the protein CASSPGGGLYGYTF.

The chain is built from TRBV19 and TRBJ2-7; 7 bases match TRBD1. CDR3 length equals 15 residues. With V trimmed by 4 bases and J by 6 bases, 12 bases remained unmatched. CDR1 is LNHDA, CDR2 SQIVND, per germline (reference sequence). The CDR3 region is CASSRTGKNTGEQYF. The CDR3 coding sequence is TGTGCCAGTAGTAGGACAGGCAAGAACACGGGCGAGCAGTACTTC.

This sequence joins TRBV27 and TRBJ2-7, with D perhaps TRBD2 (6 bases). Germline V gene sequence: CDR1 MNHEY, CDR2 SMNVEV (reference sequence). With 5 bases removed from V and 6 bases from J, the gap between germline ends came to 20 bases. The CDR3 totals 15 residues. The CDR3 reads CASSVAGRTTSEQYF. The CDR3 bases are TGTGCCAGCAGTGTTGCAGGAAGGACTACGAGCGAGCAGTACTTC.

The chain employs TRBV2 and TRBJ2-7; 13 bases are a match to TRBD2. Trimming cost V 6 bases and J 11 bases; bases outside gene matches: 10. Germline assignment: CDR1 SNHLY and CDR2 FYNNEI. The CDR3 covers 14 residues. CDR3 residues: CASRGTSGMEPEYF. CDR3 nucleotide sequence: TGTGCCAGCAGAGGGACTAGCGGGATGGAGCCGGAGTACTTC.

The J gene is TRBJ2-5, the V gene TRBV10-3; D is perhaps TRBD1 (6 bases). Between the trimmed V and J ends, which lost 11 bases and 2 bases, there was a span of 12 bases. This CDR3 comprises 12 residues. In germline, CDR1 is ENHRY, CDR2 SYGVKD. The CDR3 nucleotides are TGTGCCTTCCGGACAGAGCAAGAGACCCAGTACTTC. Its translation is CAFRTEQETQYF.

The chain recombines TRBV7-9 with TRBJ1-2; possible D gene TRBD1, 5 bases. Trimming stripped 8 bases from V and 0 bases from J, with 7 bases between. The CDR3 runs to 12 residues. From germline, CDR1 is SEHNR and CDR2 FQNEAQ (reference sequence). CDR3 protein: CASEGANYGYTF. The DNA of the CDR3 is TGTGCCAGCGAAGGGGCTAACTATGGCTACACCTTC.

The chain joins TRBV28 to TRBJ2-3; unclear D gene. CDR1 and CDR2 from the germline V gene are MDHEN and SYDVKM. The length of the CDR3 is 14 residues. Trimming removed 4 bases from V and 2 bases from J, with 10 bases in between. CDR3 nucleotides: TGTGCCAGCAGTTCCTATACTCTCACAGATACGCAGTATTTT. It encodes CASSSYTLTDTQYF.

In this sample, this clone turned up once. V and J are TRBV10-3 and TRBJ2-7; D perhaps matches TRBD1 (5 bases). Germline V lookup: CDR1 ENHRY, CDR2 SYGVKD. Trimming took off 3 bases at V and 2 bases at J, with 14 bases between the two ends. This CDR3 has 15 amino acids. In DNA form, the CDR3 reads TGTGCCATCAGTGAAAGGGGTGGGATTACCTACGAGCAGTACTTC. This encodes CAISERGGITYEQYF.

For the CDR3, the DNA is TGTGCCAGCAGTCCCGGGACAGGGGGGAATCAGCCCCAGCATTTT. This translates into CASSPGTGGNQPQHF. V and J are TRBV6-1 and TRBJ1-5; 11 positions agree with TRBD1. Germline-derived CDR1 and CDR2 are MNHNS and SASEGT. With 5 bases clipped from V and 4 bases from J, the junction kept 4 bases outside the gene matches. The CDR3 spans 15 residues.

V and J are TRBV7-2 and TRBJ2-7; D remains unclear. V dropped 5 bases and J dropped 4 bases, with 12 bases sitting between them. Germline CDR1 reads SGHTA; CDR2 reads FQGNSA. The CDR3 sequence is 13 residues long. The CDR3 sequence is CASSHGSPYEQYF. Written as DNA, the CDR3 is TGTGCCAGCAGCCACGGTTCCCCGTACGAGCAGTACTTC.

This clone came up a few times. The V gene is TRBV30, the J gene TRBJ2-7; D remains unclear. Per the germline V gene, CDR1 is GTSNPN and CDR2 is SVGIG (reference sequence). The V gene lost 5 bases and the J gene lost 7 bases, with 12 bases spanning the gap. CDR3 size: 11 residues. CDR3 sequence reads: CAWFSFGEQYF. CDR3 sequence (DNA): TGTGCCTGGTTTAGCTTTGGGGAGCAGTACTTC.

CDR3 amino acids: CASGLESGVGQFF. Written as DNA, the CDR3 is TGTGCTAGTGGTTTGGAAAGCGGGGTCGGGCAGTTCTTC. V is TRBV12-5 and J is TRBJ2-1, with TRBD2 matching 7 bases. Germline CDR1 and CDR2: LGHNT and FRNRAP. Trimming at V came to 1 base and at J to 12 bases, leaving 6 bases not matched to a gene. The CDR3 totals 13 residues.

Turning to this clone: Its ends do not fully match the called genes, so a read error is possible. This sequence joins TRBV5-6 and TRBJ2-7; the match to TRBD2 covers 10 bases. Germline values: CDR1 SGHDT, CDR2 YYEEEE. The CDR3 totals 12 residues. CDR3 DNA sequence: TGTGCCAGCAGCACAGCGGGGGGGCCTCCCTCATTC. This sequence encodes CASSTAGGPPSF.

This chain uses TRBV7-9 with TRBJ2-1, with 7 bases identical to TRBD2. There are 13 residues in the CDR3. CDR1 and CDR2 from the germline V gene are SEHNR and FQNEAQ (reference sequence). The V gene end was trimmed by 6 bases and the J gene end by 3 bases; junction bases not matched to a gene: 2. CDR3 region: CASSGTNYNEQFF. The CDR3 DNA sequence: TGTGCCAGCAGTGGGACTAACTACAATGAGCAGTTCTTC.

The chain carries TRBV19 and TRBJ2-1, with TRBD2 matching over 12 bases. Germline V gene sequence: CDR1 LNHDA, CDR2 SQIVND (reference sequence). The CDR3 is made up of 17 amino acids. V gave up 4 bases and J gave up 9 bases; unmatched junction bases: 13. In DNA form, the CDR3 reads TGTGCCAGTAGTACGTTTTTGACTAGCGGGAGTTTGGTTGAGCAGTTCTTC. Its translation is CASSTFLTSGSLVEQFF.

V usage is TRBV28 and J usage is TRBJ2-7; D unresolved. Germline V gene lookup returns CDR1 MDHEN and CDR2 SYDVKM. This CDR3 contains 11 residues. Trimming pared 3 bases from V and 6 bases from J, leaving 6 bases between. The CDR3 loop reads CASSFSLEQYF. The CDR3 nucleotides read TGTGCCAGCAGTTTCAGTCTCGAGCAGTACTTC.

V and J are TRBV7-2 and TRBJ2-3; 9 nucleotides align to TRBD2. The trim removed 5 bases at V and 1 base at J, leaving 4 bases unmatched. The CDR3 spans 15 residues. The germline V gene has CDR1 SGHTA and CDR2 FQGNSA. CDR3 coding DNA: TGTGCCAGCAGCCAACTAGCGGGCGGCACAGATACGCAGTATTTT. Translation gives CASSQLAGGTDTQYF.

This clone was seen a few times. The V gene is TRBV7-9, the J gene TRBJ1-4; maybe TRBD1 (5 bases). V dropped 7 bases and J dropped 8 bases, with 14 bases sitting between them. Per the germline V gene, CDR1 is SEHNR and CDR2 is FQNEAQ (reference sequence). This CDR3 is built from 13 residues. CDR3 DNA: TGTGCCAGCAAACGCCAGGGTGGAGAAAAACTGTTTTTT. Residues: CASKRQGGEKLFF.

The CDR3 sequence: CASSPYSSGNTGELFF. The CDR3 coding sequence is TGCGCCAGCAGCCCCTATTCGTCCGGGAACACCGGGGAGCTGTTTTTT. The V gene is TRBV5-1, the J gene TRBJ2-2; D uncertain. The germline V gene has CDR1 SGHRS and CDR2 YFSETQ. Trimming shortened V by 4 bases and J by 1 base, and 14 bases separated the two germline ends. The CDR3 sequence is 16 residues long. The full variable domain, its missing parts supplied by reference TRBV5-1 and TRBJ2-2, is KAGVTQTPRYLIKTRGQQVTLSCSPISGHRSVSWYQQTPGQGLQFLFEYFSETQRNKGNFPGRFSGRQFSNSRSEMNVSTLELGDSALYLCASSPYSSGNTGELFFGEGSRLTVL.

V gene TRBV28 combines with J gene TRBJ2-3; no definite D call. CDR3 length: 13 residues. Germline V CDR1 and CDR2: MDHEN, SYDVKM. V gave up 2 bases and J gave up 4 bases, with 7 bases separating them. CDR3 residues: CASSLVRADTQYF. DNA for the CDR3: TGTGCCAGCAGTTTAGTTCGTGCAGATACGCAGTATTTT.

The rearrangement links TRBV6-5 to TRBJ2-6, with D possibly being TRBD1 (5 bases). The germline V and J ends were trimmed by 4 bases and 2 bases, with 9 bases remaining between them. The CDR3 totals 15 residues. Germline V gives CDR1 MNHEY, CDR2 SVGAGI. The CDR3 DNA sequence: TGTGCCAGCAGTTCTAGGGGTGCTGGGGCCAACGTCCTGACTTTC. This sequence encodes CASSSRGAGANVLTF.

This chain links TRBV5-1 with TRBJ2-5; TRBD1 matches 9 bases. CDR1 and CDR2 from the germline V gene are SGHRS and YFSETQ. The CDR3 extends over 15 amino acids. V lost 0 bases, J lost 2 bases, and 2 bases stayed unmatched. The chain's CDR3 is CASSLVTGGQETQYF. The CDR3 bases are TGCGCCAGCAGCTTGGTGACAGGGGGGCAAGAGACCCAGTACTTC.

The chain combines TRBV7-2 with TRBJ1-4; weak D call: TRBD1 (6 bases). The germline V gene has CDR1 SGHTA and CDR2 FQGNSA. There are 13 residues in the CDR3. The ends were cut back, 4 bases at V and 5 bases at J, with 8 bases in the middle. CDR3 region: CASSSRGNEKLFF. In nucleotides, the CDR3 is TGTGCCAGCAGCTCGAGGGGGAATGAAAAACTGTTTTTT.